The sequence of this T cell receptor beta chain was determined in a study of shared clonotypes between healthy human individuals. Every donor was a Caucasian adult from Nashville, Tennessee. The CDR3 length is 15 residues. V lost 0 bases and J lost 0, with 9 bases in between. Per germline, CDR1 MNHNY and CDR2 SVGAGI (reference sequence). Here immunoSEQ multiplex PCR was the method, and the copy in TCRdb shows in-frame clones only, minus some. The sample records about 490,000 clones, approximately 80% being singletons. This clone occurred many times. The sequencing sample was made of PBMCs. This chain connects TRBV6-6 to TRBJ2-7; TRBD1 is a possible D gene (5 bases). The sequence derives from a woman in her 40s in good health. Some clones in this sample may be carry-over from other donors' samples. CDR3 amino acids: CASSYSPDNSYEQYF. Written as DNA, the CDR3 is TGTGCCAGCAGTTACTCGCCGGACAACTCCTACGAGCAGTACTTC.